This T cell receptor beta chain is drawn from a study of T cell responses to AZD1222 COVID-19 vaccine. Whole-study context: Samples with a second dose at about 4 or about 12 weeks were pooled together. Study results and caveats: Spike-specific TCR breadth and depth were elevated following two AZD1222 doses. The number of AZD1222 recipients seropositive at baseline was only six. Clonal diversity was possibly underestimated; the donors were predominantly white British and more often female.

To note about this clone: Antigen unknown.

The CDR3 is 14 residues long. Germline-derived CDR1 and CDR2 are MNHEY and SVGAGI. V was shortened by 5 bases and J by 2 bases, with 13 bases between the two germline ends. Profiled with immunoSEQ multiplex PCR; TCRdb holds only in-frame clones, not every one. The sample lists about 84,000 clones; 70% to 90% were seen once. The rearrangement uses TRBV6-5 and TRBJ2-7; D possibly uses TRBD1 or TRBD2 (5 bases each). The sequence was obtained from an adult in good health. The starting material was peripheral blood, obtained on day 0 of AZD1222 vaccination. CDR3 residues: CASSPRDPAYEQYF. The CDR3 bases are TGTGCCAGCAGTCCCCGGGACCCGGCCTACGAGCAGTACTTC.